One T cell receptor (beta chain) is described in this entry. Profiling relied on immunoSEQ multiplex PCR, and the TCRdb table lists in-frame clones only, not all of them. The repertoire holds 1,500 to 2,000 clones, with 35% to 45% as singletons. The CDR3 has 16 amino acids. V shed 4 bases and J shed 2 bases, with 17 bases lying between them. Germline V gene lookup returns CDR1 SGHKS and CDR2 YYEKEE (reference sequence). Plated together were around 200,000 CFSE-labeled responder cells and around 200,000 irradiated, violet-dye-labeled stimulator cells. Post-reaction, proliferating CD3+CD4+ and CD3+CD8+ responders (CFSE-low) were sorted. This specimen belongs to a study of graft-versus-host responses after intestinal transplantation. Looking at the study overall: Grafts that recipients had were multivisceral, liver-intestinal, or isolated intestinal transplants.

This chain uses TRBV5-5 with TRBJ2-3; D possibly corresponds to TRBD1 (5 bases). The TCR was taken from a human patient who was an organ donor for intestinal transplantation. The material sequenced was alloreactive CD8+ T cells from a mixed lymphocyte reaction culture, taken before transplantation. Subset indicated: CFSE-low proliferating T cells sorted from roughly six-day pre-transplant mixed lymphocyte reaction (GvH or HvG direction). The CDR3 protein is CASSQYRQRITDTQYF. Here the CDR3 DNA reads TGTGCCAGCAGCCAATATCGACAGAGAATCACAGATACGCAGTATTTT. The variable domain in full, with the rest retrieved from reference TRBV5-5 and TRBJ2-3, is DAGVTQSPTHLIKTRGQQVTLRCSPISGHKSVSWYQQVLGQGPQFIFQYYEKEERGRGNFPDRFSARQFPNYSSELNVNALLLGDSALYLCASSQYRQRITDTQYFGPGTRLTVL.